These T cell receptor beta chains were read from a single sample in a study of T cells in Graves' hyperthyroidism and ophthalmopathy. TCRdb reprocessed the multiplex PCR reads with MiXCR, giving one entry per CDR3 protein. The data show around 190,000 distinct CDR3 sequences, about a sixth seen once. Sequencing input: blood. Every receptor here comes from a woman between 50 and 59 years old with Graves' hyperthyroidism. Both conserved end residues are part of each CDR3. Each record gives: D gene, J gene, V gene, clone size, CDR3 DNA, CDR3 protein. The D gene is left open where the match is weak. Clone size appears in some rows only: once, few, many, or a class for an expanded clone.

-	TRBJ2-5	TRBV20-1	many	TGCAGTGCTAGAGAGGGAAAGTCCGGAATATTGGGGGAGACCCAGTACTTC	CSAREGKSGILGETQYF
-	TRBJ1-6	TRBV6-1	-	TGTGCCAGCAGTGAAGACCTACAGGTTGATTCACCCCTCCACTTT	CASSEDLQVDSPLHF
TRBD1	TRBJ1-5	TRBV19	-	TGTGCCAGTAGTATAGCCGGGACGGGACAGAATCAGCCCCAGCATTTT	CASSIAGTGQNQPQHF
TRBD1	TRBJ2-5	TRBV6-5	many	TGTGCCAGCAGTTACGGGCAGGGGGCAGGAGAGACCCAGTACTTC	CASSYGQGAGETQYF
-	TRBJ1-1	TRBV6-1	many	TGTGCCAGCAGAAGCGGTGAAGCTTTCTTT	CASRSGEAFF
TRBD1	TRBJ1-1	TRBV7-3	-	TGTGCCAGCAGCTTAACAGGGGGCATGAGAAACACTGAAGCTTTCTTT	CASSLTGGMRNTEAFF
-	TRBJ2-3	TRBV5-5	-	TGTGCCAGCAGCCTGGGGGACACCACGCAGTATTTT	CASSLGDTTQYF
-	TRBJ2-7	TRBV4-2	-	TGTGCCAGCAGCCAAGATTCGTGGGAGCAGTACTTC	CASSQDSWEQYF
TRBD2	TRBJ2-1	TRBV4-2	-	TGTGCCAGCAGCCAACCGGGACTAGCGGGAGGTGGTGAGCAGTTCTTC	CASSQPGLAGGGEQFF
TRBD2	TRBJ2-5	TRBV24-1	-	TGTGCCACCAGTGATCCATCAGCGGGAGGAGAGACCCAGTACTTC	CATSDPSAGGETQYF
TRBD2	TRBJ2-2	TRBV2	many	TGTGCCAGCAGTGTAGCTAGCGGGGGTCTCACCGGGGAGCTGTTTTTT	CASSVASGGLTGELFF
TRBD1	TRBJ2-7	TRBV30	many	TGTGCCTGGAGACGGGACAGGGACGAGCAGTACTTC	CAWRRDRDEQYF
TRBD1	TRBJ2-7	TRBV6-1	many	TGTGCCAGCAGCTGGTCCCGGACAGGGGGCTCTAACGAGCAGTACTTC	CASSWSRTGGSNEQYF
-	TRBJ2-7	TRBV30	many	TGTGCCCACGGCTGGAGCTCCTACGAGCAGTACTTC	CAHGWSSYEQYF
-	TRBJ1-5	TRBV6-1	few	TGTGCCAGCAGTTCCGCCAGGAATCAGCCCCAGCATTTT	CASSSARNQPQHF
-	TRBJ1-5	TRBV6-1	many	TGTGCCAGCAGGGGAGTCAATCAGCCCCAGCATTTT	CASRGVNQPQHF
-	TRBJ2-1	TRBV19	-	TGTGCCAGTAGGTCGATCAATGAGCAGTTCTTC	CASRSINEQFF
-	TRBJ2-7	TRBV7-2	many	TGTGCCAGCAGCTTAATGTACGAGCAGTACTTC	CASSLMYEQYF
-	TRBJ1-2	TRBV12-3/TRBV12-4	many	TGTGCCAGCAGTCGCGACAGGAACTATGGCTACACCTTC	CASSRDRNYGYTF
-	TRBJ2-7	TRBV27	-	TGTGCCAGTCAACCCTCAGGGGACTACTCCTACGAGCAGTACTTC	CASQPSGDYSYEQYF
-	TRBJ2-3	TRBV7-9	many	TGTGCCAGCGACAACCATACGCAGTATTTT	CASDNHTQYF
TRBD2	TRBJ2-1	TRBV11-2	many	TGTGCCAGCAGACCCCTAGCGGGAAGTGGTAATGAGCAGTTCTTC	CASRPLAGSGNEQFF
-	TRBJ2-5	TRBV5-4	many	TGTGCCAGCAGCCCTTCTATGGGAGGAGAGACCCAGTACTTC	CASSPSMGGETQYF
TRBD2	TRBJ2-1	TRBV5-8	many	TGTGCCAGCAGCAAAAGGACTAGCGGGAGTTTCAATGAGCAGTTCTTC	CASSKRTSGSFNEQFF
TRBD2	TRBJ2-2	TRBV7-9	-	TGTGCCAGCAGCTTAGGACTAGCCTTGAACACCGGGGAGCTGTTTTTT	CASSLGLALNTGELFF
TRBD2	TRBJ2-7	TRBV20-1	many	TGCAGTGCCCTAAGAACGGGACTAGCGACCTACGAGCAGTACTTC	CSALRTGLATYEQYF
-	TRBJ2-7	TRBV7-9	-	TGTGCCAGCAGCTCGAATATCGGGACTGGTACCTACGAGCAGTACTTC	CASSSNIGTGTYEQYF
-	TRBJ2-2	TRBV28	many	TGTGCCAGCACCCACGACAGCACCGGGGAGCTGTTTTTT	CASTHDSTGELFF
-	TRBJ1-5	TRBV5-1	many	TGCGCCAGCAGCTCGGACCTAAATCAGCCCCAGCATTTT	CASSSDLNQPQHF
TRBD2	TRBJ2-7	TRBV4-1	few	TGCGCCAGCAGCCGGCCGGGACTAGCGACCTACGAGCAGTACTTC	CASSRPGLATYEQYF
TRBD2	TRBJ2-1	TRBV6-1	many	TGTGCCAGCAGCTTAGCGGGAGAAGGTTACAATGAGCAGTTCTTC	CASSLAGEGYNEQFF
-	TRBJ1-5	TRBV2	many	TGTGCCAGCCAGGGAGGGGGAAATAGCAATCAGCCCCAGCATTTT	CASQGGGNSNQPQHF
TRBD1	TRBJ1-2	TRBV30	-	TGTGCCTGGAGTGTCGGGACAGGGGGCTACTATGGCTACACCTTC	CAWSVGTGGYYGYTF
-	TRBJ2-7	TRBV6-1	many	TGTGCCAGCAGTGAACCCCCACAGGGACGGTACGAGCAGTACTTC	CASSEPPQGRYEQYF
-	TRBJ1-1	TRBV6-1	-	TGTGCCAGCAGTGAAGCGATTGGGGGGGGCATCCTGGGCACTGAAGCTTTCTTT	CASSEAIGGGILGTEAFF
-	TRBJ2-5	TRBV7-9	many	TGTGCCAGCAGCTTAGCCGGGGGGAACAGGGTCGAGACCCAGTACTTC	CASSLAGGNRVETQYF
-	TRBJ2-2	TRBV19	-	TGTGCCAGTAGTATTGGGGGCGGCGCGAACACCGGGGAGCTGTTTTTT	CASSIGGGANTGELFF
TRBD2	TRBJ2-5	TRBV7-2	many	TGTGCCAGCAGCTTGATTAGCGGGAGGGGCGAGACCCAGTACTTC	CASSLISGRGETQYF
-	TRBJ2-1	TRBV6-6	few	TGTGCCAGCAGTTACGAGGCGGGAAGCTACAATGAGCAGTTCTTC	CASSYEAGSYNEQFF
TRBD1	TRBJ2-1	TRBV7-3	many	TGTGCCAGCAGCTTAATAGTTCAGGGGGCAGGCGAGCAGTTCTTC	CASSLIVQGAGEQFF
-	TRBJ1-1	TRBV19	many	TGTGCCAGTACCACCCCCCTTGGGGCAGGGGTGAACACTGAAGCTTTCTTT	CASTTPLGAGVNTEAFF
-	TRBJ1-1	TRBV24-1	-	TGTGCCACCAGTGATTCGAGACAAAAAAACACTGAAGCTTTCTTT	CATSDSRQKNTEAFF
TRBD2	TRBJ2-1	TRBV12-5	few	TGTGCTAGTGGCCCGTTAGCGGGGGAAGACAATGAGCAGTTCTTC	CASGPLAGEDNEQFF
-	TRBJ2-1	TRBV10-3	many	TGTGCCATCAGTGCGTCTCGGGTAGCGGAGACCTACAATGAGCAGTTCTTC	CAISASRVAETYNEQFF
-	TRBJ2-7	TRBV6-1	many	TGTGCCAGCAGTGAGGTGAAGGGGAGGTTTGGGGAGCAGTACTTC	CASSEVKGRFGEQYF
-	TRBJ2-5	TRBV12-3/TRBV12-4	-	TGTGCCAGCAGTTCCCCTGTTGGGGGGACCCAGTACTTC	CASSSPVGGTQYF
TRBD2	TRBJ2-1	TRBV30	-	TGTGCCTGGAGAGCGACTAGCGGGAGGGGTAATGAGCAGTTCTTC	CAWRATSGRGNEQFF
TRBD2	TRBJ2-1	TRBV28	many	TGTGCCAGCAGTGAAAATCGCCTAGCGGGAAGGTCCTATGAGCAGTTCTTC	CASSENRLAGRSYEQFF
-	TRBJ2-5	TRBV28	many	TGTGCCAGCAGTTTTACAGATCAAGAGACCCAGTACTTC	CASSFTDQETQYF
-	TRBJ2-1	TRBV6-1	-	TGTACCAGCGCTAGTGTCGGATATGAGCAGTTCTTC	CTSASVGYEQFF
TRBD2	TRBJ2-1	TRBV19	few	TGTGCCAGTAGGCCGGGAGGGACCTACAATGAGCAGTTCTTC	CASRPGGTYNEQFF
-	TRBJ1-1	TRBV5-1	many	TGCGCCAGCAGCTTTTTATCACGGACCGCGGGCACTGAAGCTTTCTTT	CASSFLSRTAGTEAFF
TRBD1	TRBJ2-3	TRBV20-1	-	TGCAGTGCTACCGGGACAGGGACCACGGATACGCAGTATTTT	CSATGTGTTDTQYF
-	TRBJ2-5	TRBV20-1	many	TGCAGTGCCGAACAAGGGGAGACCCAGTACTTC	CSAEQGETQYF
-	TRBJ2-7	TRBV2	many	TGTGCCAGCAGTGCGGAATTAGGGGCCTACGAGCAGTACTTC	CASSAELGAYEQYF
-	TRBJ2-3	TRBV20-1	many	TGCAGTGCCCTTCATCGGGGGCGCAGAGATACGCAGTATTTT	CSALHRGRRDTQYF
TRBD1	TRBJ1-4	TRBV27	-	TGTGCCAGCAGTCCGGGGACAGGGGCTAGGTTGAAACTGTTTTTT	CASSPGTGARLKLFF
TRBD1	TRBJ1-1	TRBV27	many	TGTGCCAGCAGTACGGGACAGGGGGCATTCACTGAAGCTTTCTTT	CASSTGQGAFTEAFF